The clone carrying this TCR beta chain was seen a handful of times. The data are from a study of PD-L1 blockade in urothelial cancer. Sequenced by immunoSEQ multiplex PCR; TCRdb stores in-frame clones only, minus some. The sample comprises over 70,000 clones, roughly 83% of which are singletons, and over 7.5% rests with the top ten. Time point described: peripheral blood 6 weeks after treatment start. The receptor was derived from a man in his 70s with urothelial cancer. This specimen consisted of PBMCs, obtained around atezolizumab (anti-PD-L1) treatment.

The CDR3 loop reads CASSPAGWGDYGYTF. CDR3 bases: TGTGCCAGCAGCCCCGCGGGGTGGGGCGACTATGGCTACACCTTC. This chain joins TRBV9 and TRBJ1-2; TRBD1 might be the D (5 bases). Trimming removed 4 bases at V and 3 bases at J, with 16 bases between. This CDR3 region has 15 residues. The germline CDR1 and CDR2 sequences are SGDLS and YYNGEE.